The 26 T cell receptor beta chains listed next were all sequenced from one sample in a study of blood T cells in healthy people across ages. Primers used in a second PCR of roughly 7 to 11 cycles were a sample-barcoded 5' primer and a J-beta primer mix. Each CDR3 protein gets one entry after TCRdb re-called the 5' RACE reads with MiXCR. This table holds 750,000 to 950,000 distinct CDR3 sequences, roughly 25% found once. This sample was also put to use in a study of T cells of mothers and their children.

The source material was blood. The receptors originated from a boy between 5 and 17 years old in good health.

The J gene is TRBJ2-1, the V gene TRBV7-3, with 7 bases aligning to TRBD2. The DNA end is a closer match to TRBJ2-5, so the J assignment may be wrong. The CDR3 loop spans 14 amino acids. Germline CDR1 and CDR2: SGHTA and FQGTGA. The CDR3 sequence: CASTYSSGQETQYF. The CDR3 nucleotides read TGTGCCAGCACTTATTCTAGCGGCCAAGAGACCCAGTACTTC.

The rearrangement uses TRBV23-1 and TRBJ2-2; TRBD2 matches 9 bases. TRBV23-1 counts as an open reading frame of uncertain function. The CDR3 totals 19 residues. J was trimmed by 5 bases and V by 2 bases; bases with no gene match: 15. The CDR3 DNA follows: TGCGCCAGCAGTCAAACCCAACCGACTAGCGGCTTTAGAACCGGGGAGCTGTTTTTT. It specifies CASSQTQPTSGFRTGELFF.

Notes on this clonotype: A read error may explain this, as a much larger clone is one base away. V gene TRBV6-5 combines with J gene TRBJ2-5; 10 bases line up with TRBD1. The better agreement between TRBJ2-7 and the DNA end casts doubt on the J call. Germline CDR1 and CDR2: MNHEY and SVGAGI. This CDR3 spans 15 amino acids. The CDR3 loop reads CAGSSPGQGFYEQYF. In DNA form, the CDR3 reads TGTGCCGGCAGTTCGCCGGGACAGGGGTTCTACGAGCAGTACTTC.

V gene TRBV15 combines with J gene TRBJ2-1; TRBD2 is a possible D gene (6 bases). V dropped 0 bases and J dropped 8 bases, with 14 bases sitting between them. This CDR3 spans 15 amino acids. CDR1 and CDR2 (germline): LNHNV, YYDKDF (reference sequence). This CDR3 reads CATSRDFGGFHEQFF. Written as DNA, the CDR3 is TGTGCCACCAGCAGAGATTTCGGAGGGTTCCATGAGCAGTTCTTC.

This clonotype was observed a handful of times. V is TRBV5-1 and J is TRBJ1-1; 8 nucleotides line up with TRBD1. Germline lookup yields CDR1 SGHRS and CDR2 YFSETQ. V lost 0 bases to trimming and J lost 5 bases; unmatched junction nucleotides: 6. The CDR3 length is 15 residues. In DNA, the CDR3 is TGCGCCAGCAGCTTGGGCAGGGGGCCTAATACTGAAGCTTTCTTT. It yields the protein CASSLGRGPNTEAFF.

This clonotype was seen only a few times. The chain employs TRBV30 and TRBJ2-7, with TRBD2 as a possible D gene (6 bases). The V gene lost 7 bases and the J gene lost 3 bases, with 13 bases spanning the gap. In germline, CDR1 is GTSNPN, CDR2 SVGIG (reference sequence). The CDR3 length is 12 residues. CDR3 sequence: CASSGEVYEQYF. DNA for the CDR3: TGTGCCTCCTCTGGGGAGGTCTACGAGCAGTACTTC. The whole variable domain, filled in from reference TRBV30 and TRBJ2-7, reads SQTIHQWPATLVQPVGSPLSLECTVEGTSNPNLYWYRQAAGRGLQLLFYSVGIGQISSEVPQNLSASRPQDRQFILSSKKLLLSDSGFYLCASSGEVYEQYFGPGTRLTVT.

This clonotype has ten or more counts. The genes are TRBV6-1 and TRBJ1-2; 7 bases line up with TRBD1. With 6 bases clipped from V and 3 bases from J, the junction kept 4 bases outside the gene matches. There are 13 residues in the CDR3. CDR1 is MNHNS and CDR2 is SASEGT in the germline V gene. The CDR3 coding sequence is TGTGCCAGCAGAACCGGGACAGACTATGGCTACACCTTC. It codes for CASRTGTDYGYTF.

This chain joins TRBV20-1 and TRBJ1-1, with D possibly TRBD1 on 5 matching bases. V was clipped by 7 bases and J by 4 bases, with 13 bases between them. From germline, CDR1 is DFQATT and CDR2 SNEGSKA (reference sequence). This CDR3 is 12 amino acids long. The CDR3 spells CSVWGGGTEAFF. The DNA of the CDR3 is TGCAGTGTTTGGGGGGGTGGCACTGAAGCTTTCTTT.

This sequence joins TRBV12-3 or TRBV12-4 and TRBJ2-7, with 8 bases that match TRBD2. The V and J ends lost 6 bases and 4 bases, in that order; junction bases with no gene match: 5. The CDR3 is 13 amino acids. Here the CDR3 DNA reads TGTGCCAGCAGCACTAGCGGTTCTTACGAGCAGTACTTC. Its protein product is CASSTSGSYEQYF.

This clonotype was seen only a few times. This chain links TRBV28 with TRBJ2-1; 13 bases are shared with TRBD2. The CDR3 covers 17 residues. CDR1 is MDHEN and CDR2 is SYDVKM in the germline V gene. The junction had 9 bases not matched to a gene; V was cut back by 3 bases and J by 7 bases. CDR3 residues: CASSLSLAGGLQNEQFF. The CDR3 DNA follows: TGTGCCAGCAGTTTGTCACTAGCGGGGGGGCTCCAGAATGAGCAGTTCTTC.

In DNA, the CDR3 is TGCGCCAGCAGCCAAGGGAGGGCTAGCGGGAGAGCGGAAGAGACCCAGTACTTC. It specifies CASSQGRASGRAEETQYF. The genes are TRBV4-1 and TRBJ2-1; 10 bases line up with TRBD2. The last part of the DNA fits TRBJ2-5 better; the J call may be wrong. The CDR3 extends over 18 amino acids. The germline gives CDR1 MGHRA, CDR2 YSYEKL.

This clonotype was counted between two and nine times. CDR3 bases: TGTGCCAGCAGTTTCGACAGGGGAAGGAATTCACCCCTCCACTTT. This codes for CASSFDRGRNSPLHF. J is TRBJ1-6 and V is TRBV6-6; 8 bases are shared with TRBD1. Germline assignment: CDR1 MNHNY and CDR2 SVGAGI (reference sequence). This CDR3 region has 15 residues. J was trimmed by 7 bases and V by 4 bases; bases with no gene match: 6.

This chain joins TRBV5-1 and TRBJ2-5; 7 bases align to TRBD1. This CDR3 is 15 amino acids long. Unmatched junction bases numbered 10, after V lost 4 bases and J lost 4 bases. Looked up from germline, CDR1 is SGHRS and CDR2 is YFSETQ. The CDR3 protein is CASSENTGVGETQYF. CDR3 DNA: TGCGCCAGCAGCGAGAACACAGGGGTCGGAGAGACCCAGTACTTC.

The chain combines TRBV5-1 with TRBJ1-1; TRBD1 matches at 12 bases. Germline CDR1 reads SGHRS; CDR2 reads YFSETQ. The CDR3 extends over 17 amino acids. Trimming cost V 2 bases and J 4 bases; bases outside gene matches: 9. The CDR3 loop is CASSFDRDRGLSTEAFF. CDR3 DNA sequence: TGCGCCAGCAGCTTTGATAGGGACAGGGGGCTGAGCACTGAAGCTTTCTTT.

The chain has TRBV29-1 and TRBJ2-5; 7 nucleotides match TRBD2. CDR1 is SQVTM and CDR2 is ANQGSEA in the germline V gene. The length of the CDR3 is 13 residues. V was pared by 7 bases and J by 5 bases, with 10 bases of the junction left unmatched. CDR3 sequence: CSAQGRGVETQYF. The CDR3 nucleotides read TGCAGCGCCCAAGGGAGGGGCGTGGAGACCCAGTACTTC. Looking up the rest from reference TRBV29-1 and TRBJ2-5 gives the full variable domain: SAVISQKPSRDICQRGTSLTIQCQVDSQVTMMFWYRQQPGQSLTLIATANQGSEATYESGFVIDKFPISRPNLTFSTLTVSNMSPEDSSIYLCSAQGRGVETQYFGPGTRLLVL.

This clonotype has a handful of counts. V and J are TRBV15 and TRBJ2-7; 7 nucleotides match TRBD1. V trimming: 5 bases; J trimming: 0 bases; junction bases outside the gene matches: 4. The germline CDR1 and CDR2 sequences are LNHNV and YYDKDF (reference sequence). The CDR3 runs to 14 residues. CDR3 sequence: CATSPNRGSYEQYF. As DNA, the CDR3 is TGTGCCACCAGCCCGAACAGGGGCTCCTACGAGCAGTACTTC. Together with reference TRBV15 and TRBJ2-7, the CDR3 gives the full variable domain: DAMVIQNPRYQVTQFGKPVTLSCSQTLNHNVMYWYQQKSSQAPKLLFHYYDKDFNNEADTPDNFQSRRPNTSFCFLDIRSPGLGDTAMYLCATSPNRGSYEQYFGPGTRLTVT.

In its sample, this clonotype was seen a few times. The J gene is TRBJ2-1, the V gene TRBV7-3; no firm D call. Germline loops: CDR1 SGHTA, CDR2 FQGTGA. The V end was cut by 0 bases, the J end by 6 bases, with 9 bases between. The CDR3 has 14 amino acids. The CDR3 DNA follows: TGTGCCAGCAGCTTAACGCGGCGTTCCAATGAGCAGTTCTTC. Translating it yields CASSLTRRSNEQFF.

In this sample, this clonotype turned up a few times. The rearrangement joins TRBV7-2 to TRBJ2-3, with 11 bases lining up with TRBD2. The V and J ends lost 3 bases and 2 bases, in that order; junction bases with no gene match: 4. The CDR3 is made up of 16 amino acids. Germline-derived CDR1 and CDR2 are SGHTA and FQGNSA. CDR3 protein: CASSFTSGGYTDTQYF. CDR3 nucleotides: TGTGCCAGCAGCTTTACTAGCGGGGGATACACAGATACGCAGTATTTT.

In this sample, this clonotype turned up many times. V is TRBV2 and J is TRBJ2-5, with D possibly TRBD2 on 5 matching bases. The CDR3 length is 14 residues. V lost 4 bases, J lost 5 bases, and 14 bases lay in between. Germline lookup yields CDR1 SNHLY and CDR2 FYNNEI. DNA of the CDR3: TGTGCCAGCAGTGTGGACGGGAAGGAGGAGACCCAGTACTTC. This translates into CASSVDGKEETQYF.

The CDR3 spells CASSSGQGFFNQPQHF. The CDR3 DNA follows: TGTGCCAGCAGTTCGGGACAGGGGTTTTTCAATCAGCCCCAGCATTTT. The chain has TRBV5-6 and TRBJ1-5, with 10 nucleotides matching TRBD1. The CDR3 is 16 amino acids. The J segment lost 3 bases and the V segment lost 5 bases, leaving 8 bases of the junction unmatched. The germline V gene encodes CDR1 SGHDT and CDR2 YYEEEE.

This clonotype was detected only a few times. This chain uses TRBV7-2 with TRBJ1-1; no clear D gene. Germline V CDR1 and CDR2: SGHTA, FQGNSA. CDR3 length equals 12 residues. The V and J ends lost 8 bases and 9 bases respectively, with 16 bases between them. This CDR3 is CASLVSGGKAFF. Written as DNA, the CDR3 is TGTGCCAGCTTAGTGTCAGGAGGAAAAGCTTTCTTT.

This clonotype was observed a few times. Mismatch with germline at one junction end may stem from a read error. This chain joins TRBV7-9 and TRBJ2-5; a possible D gene is TRBD1 (5 bases). The CDR3 extends over 11 amino acids. Germline CDR1 is SEHNR and CDR2 is FQNEAQ (reference sequence). CDR3: CASSLEWGLIF. CDR3 coding DNA: TGTGCCAGCAGCTTAGAGTGGGGCCTCATTTTC.

This clonotype has only a few counts. CDR3 in DNA: TGTGCCAGCAGTGAAAGCCTGAGGGACAGGGTAAATAATGAGCAGTTCTTC. This gives the protein CASSESLRDRVNNEQFF. The genes are TRBV2 and TRBJ2-5; 9 bases match TRBD1. The J call may be in error: the DNA end matches TRBJ2-1 better. The CDR3 is 17 amino acids. In germline, CDR1 is SNHLY, CDR2 FYNNEI.

The chain has TRBV2 and TRBJ2-5, with 7 bases that match TRBD2. CDR1 is SNHLY and CDR2 is FYNNEI in the germline V gene. With V trimmed by 7 bases and J by 4 bases, 3 bases remained unmatched. The CDR3 length is 12 residues. This chain's CDR3 is CASKASGETQYF. The CDR3 region has the DNA TGTGCCAGCAAGGCTAGCGGAGAGACCCAGTACTTC.

This rearrangement joins TRBV6-5 to TRBJ2-5, with D possibly being TRBD1 (6 bases). The end of the DNA aligns better with TRBJ2-7, so the J call may be wrong. The CDR3 loop spans 18 amino acids. Germline V gene data show CDR1 as MNHEY and CDR2 as SVGAGI. The CDR3 coding sequence is TGTGCCAGCAGTTACTCGATAGGTCGCCAGGGGCCCTCCTACGAGCAGTACTTC. This sequence encodes CASSYSIGRQGPSYEQYF.

The chain couples TRBV7-2 to TRBJ2-3; D possibly uses TRBD1 or TRBD2 (7 bases each). Trimming stripped 5 bases from V and 6 bases from J, with 18 bases between. This CDR3 has 15 amino acids. Germline V gives CDR1 SGHTA, CDR2 FQGNSA. This CDR3 is CASSQGGTSWDTQYF. The CDR3, as DNA: TGTGCCAGCAGCCAGGGGGGGACTTCATGGGATACGCAGTATTTT.